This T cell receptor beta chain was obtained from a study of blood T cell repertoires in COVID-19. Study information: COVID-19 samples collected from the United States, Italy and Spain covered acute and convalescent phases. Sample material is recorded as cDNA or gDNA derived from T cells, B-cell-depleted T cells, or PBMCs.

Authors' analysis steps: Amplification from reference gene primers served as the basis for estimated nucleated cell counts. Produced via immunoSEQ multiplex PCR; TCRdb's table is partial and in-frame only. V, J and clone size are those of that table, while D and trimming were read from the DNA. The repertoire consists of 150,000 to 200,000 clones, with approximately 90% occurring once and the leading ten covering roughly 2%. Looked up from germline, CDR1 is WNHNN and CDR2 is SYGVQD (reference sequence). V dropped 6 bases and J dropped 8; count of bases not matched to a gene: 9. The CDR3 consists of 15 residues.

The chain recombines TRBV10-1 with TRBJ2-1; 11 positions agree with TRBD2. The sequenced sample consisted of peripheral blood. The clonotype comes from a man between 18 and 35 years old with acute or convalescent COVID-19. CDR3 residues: CASRALAGGPDEQFF. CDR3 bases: TGCGCCAGCAGGGCCCTAGCGGGGGGCCCCGATGAGCAGTTCTTC.